The clone carrying this T cell receptor beta chain was observed many times. Its target is unknown. The sample belongs to a study of regulatory T cells in long-lasting Graves disease. Whole-study results and caveats: The study found persistent patients shared more public clonotypes (roughly 2,500) than new patients (966). The study found lower TCR diversity in persistent Graves' patients than in newly diagnosed ones.

Time point denoted: newly diagnosed GD, antithyroid drugs for less than 3 months. Construction of the TCR library relied on RNA isolated from PBMCs. In building TCR beta libraries, iRepertoire HTBI primers were used together with Arm-PCR of CDR3 regions. MiXCR, applied by TCRdb to the multiplex PCR reads, yields one record per CDR3 protein. The table includes some 230,000 distinct CDR3 sequences, around 20% detected once. The source was peripheral blood mononuclear cells (PBMCs), collected at new diagnosis, from a patient treated with antithyroid drugs. This clonotype was sampled from a female donor with Graves disease.

This CDR3 is CASSRGSGPPGELFF. The CDR3, as DNA: TGTGCCAGCAGCAGAGGTTCCGGGCCCCCAGGGGAGCTGTTTTTT. The chain recombines TRBV7-9 with TRBJ2-2; D is unclear. Germline V CDR1 and CDR2: SEHNR, FQNEAQ (reference sequence). V dropped 5 bases and J dropped 8 bases, with 18 bases sitting between them. This CDR3 comprises 15 residues.